Listed below are T cell receptor beta chains from one sample, sequenced in a study of OX40 agonist ivuxolimab in advanced cancers. The data were produced by immunoSEQ multiplex PCR, yet TCRdb's version contains in-frame clones alone and is incomplete. Among 84,000 or so clones listed, about 94% were seen once. The source material was CD4+ or CD8+ T cells sorted from blood, sampled in a trial of the OX40 agonist ivuxolimab. The receptors were sampled from an adult with an advanced solid tumor such as melanoma, head and neck, liver or kidney cancer. Each CDR3 is given with its conserved first and last residue. A D gene is named only where the DNA matches it firmly. The size field is filled for only some rows; it gives once, few, many or a size class.

TRBD1	TRBV7-2	-	TRBJ1-2	14	CASSFRGRDYGYTF	TGTGCCAGCAGCTTCAGGGGGCGCGACTATGGCTACACCTTC
TRBD1	TRBV11-2	-	TRBJ1-3	14	CASSLTQGGNTIYF	TGTGCCAGCAGCTTAACACAGGGGGGGAACACCATATATTTT
-	TRBV4-2	-	TRBJ2-3	16	CASSRREGGSTDTQYF	TGTGCCAGCAGCCGGCGAGAGGGGGGGAGCACAGATACGCAGTATTTT
-	TRBV7-9	-	TRBJ2-1	12	CASSLVDNEQFF	TGTGCCAGCAGCTTAGTAGACAATGAGCAGTTCTTC
-	TRBV7-8	-	TRBJ2-1	18	CAGSPALSESRGSNEQFF	TGTGCCGGCAGTCCCGCCCTATCTGAAAGCAGGGGCTCCAATGAGCAGTTCTTC
TRBD2	TRBV7-9	-	TRBJ2-7	14	CASSLPSGMNEQYF	TGTGCCAGCAGCTTACCTAGCGGGATGAACGAGCAGTACTTC
-	TRBV6-5	-	TRBJ1-4	14	CASRPLRAGEKLFF	TGTGCCAGCCGACCTCTCCGGGCGGGTGAAAAACTGTTTTTT
-	TRBV6-5	-	TRBJ2-7	13	CATSTGRVYEQYF	TGTGCCACCTCCACCGGACGGGTCTACGAGCAGTACTTC
TRBD2	TRBV9	-	TRBJ2-2	17	CASSVLAGAPDTGELFF	TGTGCCAGCAGCGTACTAGCGGGAGCTCCGGACACCGGGGAGCTGTTTTTT
TRBD2	TRBV5-5	-	TRBJ2-3	16	CASTPGGSGRTDTQYF	TGTGCCAGCACCCCAGGCGGTAGCGGGAGGACAGATACGCAGTATTTT
TRBD1	TRBV7-3	-	TRBJ2-1	17	CASSLYPLDRAYNEQFF	TGTGCCAGCAGCTTATATCCGTTGGACAGGGCCTACAATGAGCAGTTCTTC
-	TRBV9	-	TRBJ2-3	14	CASSPGGNPDTQYF	TGTGCCAGCAGTCCGGGCGGGAACCCAGATACGCAGTATTTT
-	TRBV7-2	once	TRBJ2-3	15	CASSFYLGSSDTQYF	TGTGCCAGCAGTTTCTATTTGGGGAGTTCAGATACGCAGTATTTT
TRBD1	TRBV7-9	-	TRBJ1-1	14	CASSFQGVNTEAFF	TGTGCCAGCAGCTTCCAGGGGGTGAACACTGAAGCTTTCTTT
TRBD1	TRBV7-6	-	TRBJ2-7	14	CASSAGTGGYEQYF	TGTGCCAGCAGCGCCGGGACAGGGGGTTACGAGCAGTACTTC
TRBD2	TRBV11-1	-	TRBJ2-1	15	CASSTSGSSYNEQFF	TGTGCCAGCAGTACTAGCGGGAGCTCCTACAATGAGCAGTTCTTC
-	TRBV11-2	-	TRBJ2-7	15	CASSPFLGLSYEQYF	TGCGCCAGCAGCCCGTTTTTAGGCCTCTCCTACGAGCAGTACTTC